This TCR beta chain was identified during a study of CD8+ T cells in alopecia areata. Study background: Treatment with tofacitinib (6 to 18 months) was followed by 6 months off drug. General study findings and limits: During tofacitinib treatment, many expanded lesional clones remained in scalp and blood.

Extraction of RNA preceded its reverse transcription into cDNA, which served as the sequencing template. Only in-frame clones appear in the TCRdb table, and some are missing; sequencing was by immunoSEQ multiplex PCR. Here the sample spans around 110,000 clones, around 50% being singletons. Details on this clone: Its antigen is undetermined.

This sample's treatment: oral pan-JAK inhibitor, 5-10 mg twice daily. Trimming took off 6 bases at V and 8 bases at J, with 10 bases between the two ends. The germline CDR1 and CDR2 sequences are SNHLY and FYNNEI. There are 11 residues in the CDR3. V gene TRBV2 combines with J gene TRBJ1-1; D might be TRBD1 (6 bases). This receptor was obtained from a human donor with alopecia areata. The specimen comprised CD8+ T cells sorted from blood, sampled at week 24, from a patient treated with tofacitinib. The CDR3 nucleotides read TGTGCCAGCAGCGCCGGGACAGAAGCTTTCTTT. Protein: CASSAGTEAFF.